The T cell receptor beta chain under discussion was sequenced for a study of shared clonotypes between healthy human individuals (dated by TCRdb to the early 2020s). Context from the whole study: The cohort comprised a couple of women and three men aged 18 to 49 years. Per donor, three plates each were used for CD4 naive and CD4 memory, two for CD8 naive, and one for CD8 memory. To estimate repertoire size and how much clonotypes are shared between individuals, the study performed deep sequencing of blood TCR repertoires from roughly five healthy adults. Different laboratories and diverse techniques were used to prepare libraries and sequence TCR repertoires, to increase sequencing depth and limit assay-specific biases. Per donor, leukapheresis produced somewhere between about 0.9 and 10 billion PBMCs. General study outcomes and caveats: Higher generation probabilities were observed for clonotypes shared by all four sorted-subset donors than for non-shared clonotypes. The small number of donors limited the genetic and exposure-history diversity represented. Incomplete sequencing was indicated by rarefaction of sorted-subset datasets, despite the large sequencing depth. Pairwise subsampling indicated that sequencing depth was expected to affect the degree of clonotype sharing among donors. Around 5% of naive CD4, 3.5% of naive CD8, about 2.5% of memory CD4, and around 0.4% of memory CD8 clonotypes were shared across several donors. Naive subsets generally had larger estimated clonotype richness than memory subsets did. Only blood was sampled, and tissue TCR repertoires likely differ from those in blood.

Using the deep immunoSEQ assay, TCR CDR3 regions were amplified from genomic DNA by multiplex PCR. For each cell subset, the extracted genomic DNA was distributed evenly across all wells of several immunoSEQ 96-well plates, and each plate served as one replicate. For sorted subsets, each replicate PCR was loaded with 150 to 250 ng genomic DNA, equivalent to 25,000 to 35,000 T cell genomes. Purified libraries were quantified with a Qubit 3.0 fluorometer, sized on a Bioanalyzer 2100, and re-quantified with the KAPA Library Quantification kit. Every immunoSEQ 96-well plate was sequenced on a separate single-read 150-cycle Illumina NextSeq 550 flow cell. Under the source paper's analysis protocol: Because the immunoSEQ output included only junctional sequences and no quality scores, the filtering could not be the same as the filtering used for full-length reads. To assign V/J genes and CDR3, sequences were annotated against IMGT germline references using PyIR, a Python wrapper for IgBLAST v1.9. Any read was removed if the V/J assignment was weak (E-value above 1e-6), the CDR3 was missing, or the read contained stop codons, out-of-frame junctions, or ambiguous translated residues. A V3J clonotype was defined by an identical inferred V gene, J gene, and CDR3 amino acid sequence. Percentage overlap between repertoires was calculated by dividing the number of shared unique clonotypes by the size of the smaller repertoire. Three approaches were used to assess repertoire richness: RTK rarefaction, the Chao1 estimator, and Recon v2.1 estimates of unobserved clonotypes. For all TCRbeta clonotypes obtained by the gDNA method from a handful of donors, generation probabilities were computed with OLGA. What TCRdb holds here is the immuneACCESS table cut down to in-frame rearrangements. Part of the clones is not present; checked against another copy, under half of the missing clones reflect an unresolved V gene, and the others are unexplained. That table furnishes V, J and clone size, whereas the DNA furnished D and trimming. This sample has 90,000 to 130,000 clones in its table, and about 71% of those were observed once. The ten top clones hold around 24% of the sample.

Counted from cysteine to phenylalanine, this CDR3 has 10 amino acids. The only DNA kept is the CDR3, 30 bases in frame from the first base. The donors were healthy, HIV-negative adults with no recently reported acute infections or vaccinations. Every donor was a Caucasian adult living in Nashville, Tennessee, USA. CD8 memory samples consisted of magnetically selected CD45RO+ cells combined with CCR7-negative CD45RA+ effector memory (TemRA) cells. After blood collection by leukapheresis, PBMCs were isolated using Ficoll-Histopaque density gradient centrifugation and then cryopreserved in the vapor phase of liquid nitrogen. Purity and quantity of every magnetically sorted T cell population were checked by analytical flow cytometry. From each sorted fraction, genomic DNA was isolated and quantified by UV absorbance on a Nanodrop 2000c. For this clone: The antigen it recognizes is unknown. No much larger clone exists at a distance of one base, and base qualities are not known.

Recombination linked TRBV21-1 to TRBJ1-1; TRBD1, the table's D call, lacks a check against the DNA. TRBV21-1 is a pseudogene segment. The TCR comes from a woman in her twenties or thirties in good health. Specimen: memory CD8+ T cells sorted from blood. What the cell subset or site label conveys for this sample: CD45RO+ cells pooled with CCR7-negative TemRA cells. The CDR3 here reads CASVQGEAFF. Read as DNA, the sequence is TGTGCCAGCGTACAGGGTGAAGCTTTCTTT.